This T cell receptor (beta chain) is from a study of response to subunit inactivated influenza vaccine. The germline V gene encodes CDR1 SGHTA and CDR2 FQGNSA. The CDR3 length is 15 residues. Trimming took off 5 bases at V and 7 bases at J, with 18 bases between the two ends. TCRdb analysed the RT-PCR reads with MiXCR anew, one entry per CDR3 protein. The sample holds about 780,000 distinct CDR3 sequences, less than 20% seen once. Specimen: PBMCs from blood, collected about 5 days after vaccination. This sequence was found in a man aged 50-59 years who received an inactivated influenza vaccine. V is TRBV7-2 and J is TRBJ1-5; D might be TRBD1 (5 bases). CDR3: CASSQGRSGGQPQHF. CDR3 sequence (DNA): TGTGCCAGCAGCCAGGGACGGTCCGGGGGGCAGCCCCAGCATTTT.